This TCR beta chain was sequenced during a study of cytomegalovirus exposure and HLA in healthy donors. Per the germline V gene, CDR1 is LGHNA and CDR2 is YNFKEQ. The CDR3 is made up of 20 amino acids. The junction had 8 bases not matched to a gene; V was cut back by 1 base and J by 2 bases. Comments on this clone: Antigen: not known.

The PCR used 60 Vbeta and 13 Jbeta primers. Clones were sequenced by immunoSEQ multiplex PCR, and TCRdb holds only the in-frame ones, with some missing. In the table there are 150,000 to 200,000 clones, roughly 80% of which are singletons. Overall study results and limits: TCR beta V segments were, for the most part, productive about 87% or about 30% of the time in an earlier analysis. The study carried out a later analysis of TCR beta sequences. It associated approximately 16,000 of them with specific HLA alleles at a false discovery rate of 0.05. It was taken for granted in presence/absence analyses that sequencing depth across donors was roughly uniform. As was reported, the HLA-A and HLA-B alleles of most subjects were accurately predicted from TCR beta sequences.

Sequenced material: PBMCs. The chain recombines TRBV4-2 with TRBJ2-1; 16 bases are a match to TRBD2. This clonotype was sampled from a girl between 5 and 17 years old in good health and CMV-seropositive. The CDR3: CASSQVGPGLAGGPYNEQFF. CDR3 nucleotides: TGTGCCAGCAGCCAAGTGGGACCGGGACTAGCGGGAGGGCCCTACAATGAGCAGTTCTTC.